The clone carrying this T cell receptor beta chain was recorded once. This sample stems from a study of blood T cell repertoires in COVID-19. Overall study context: Two negative PCRs, clearance, or symptom resolution characterized the recovered Cohort 3 donors.

Original handling: Amplification from reference gene primers served as the basis for estimated nucleated cell counts. Sequenced by immunoSEQ multiplex PCR; TCRdb stores in-frame clones only, minus some. D and trimming were read from the DNA, whereas the V and J calls and clone size are those reported in that table. The table has some 300,000 clones, around 89% seen once. Trimming shortened V by 3 bases and J by 0 bases, and 9 bases separated the two germline ends. The CDR3 contains 16 residues. CDR1 is MNHEY and CDR2 is SMNVEV in the germline V gene (reference sequence). Clinical history as reported by participants underpinned cohort assignment.

Specimen: PBMCs or T cells enriched from blood (not recorded which). The V gene is TRBV27, the J gene TRBJ1-6; D gene unclear. The receptor was derived from a woman in her sixties or seventies in a cohort exposed to, infected with or recovered from COVID-19 (not recorded which). The CDR3 loop is CASSFSLSSYNSPLHF. The DNA of the CDR3 is TGTGCCAGCAGTTTTAGCCTTAGCTCCTATAATTCACCCCTCCACTTT.